Below are 5 T cell receptor beta chains sequenced from a single sample in a study of blood T cell repertoires in COVID-19. Using immunoSEQ multiplex PCR, the repertoire was profiled, and TCRdb retains in-frame clones only, with some absent. Here the sample spans about 270,000 clones, about 83% being singletons. What was sequenced was peripheral blood. These receptors originate from a woman in her fifties or sixties who had recovered from COVID-19.

The chain joins TRBV11-2 to TRBJ2-1, with a tentative D call TRBD1 (5 bases). The CDR3 is 14 amino acids. Trimming left V 7 bases short and J 4 bases short, with 14 bases between. Germline lookup yields CDR1 SGHAT and CDR2 FQNNGV. The DNA of the CDR3 is TGTGCCAGCACCAAAGCGACAGATTACAATGAGCAGTTCTTC. Translated, it gives CASTKATDYNEQFF.

The chain couples TRBV13 to TRBJ2-1; 9 bases line up with TRBD1. This CDR3 has 17 residues. CDR1 PRHDT and CDR2 FYEKMQ come from the germline V gene (reference sequence). V shed 5 bases, J shed 6 bases, and the junction held 14 bases outside the gene matches. The CDR3 spells CASSLTGGYMFVNEQFF. The CDR3, as DNA: TGTGCCAGCAGCCTAACAGGGGGCTATATGTTTGTCAATGAGCAGTTCTTC. Full variable domain (remainder filled in from reference TRBV13 and TRBJ2-1): AAGVIQSPRHLIKEKRETATLKCYPIPRHDTVYWYQQGPGQDPQFLISFYEKMQSDKGSIPDRFSAQQFSDYHSELNMSSLELGDSALYFCASSLTGGYMFVNEQFFGPGTRLTVL.

The chain is built from TRBV19 and TRBJ1-6, with TRBD1 matching over 12 bases. V was clipped by 7 bases and J by 9 bases; unmatched bases: 4. Germline values: CDR1 LNHDA, CDR2 SQIVND (reference sequence). There are 14 residues in the CDR3. The CDR3 coding sequence is TGTGCCAGTAACGGGGACAGGGGGCTTTCACCCCTCCACTTT. It translates to CASNGDRGLSPLHF.

The chain carries TRBV27 and TRBJ1-2, with D uncertain. The V gene's germline CDR1 is MNHEY and CDR2 SMNVEV (reference sequence). Trimming took off 0 bases at V and 2 bases at J, with 10 bases between the two ends. This CDR3 region has 15 residues. CDR3 region: CASSLSSGVNYGYTF. The DNA for the CDR3 is TGTGCCAGCAGTTTATCATCCGGGGTAAACTATGGCTACACCTTC.

The rearrangement links TRBV28 to TRBJ2-1, with a tentative D call TRBD2 (6 bases). Germline values: CDR1 MDHEN, CDR2 SYDVKM. The V end was cut by 7 bases, the J end by 9 bases, with 19 bases between. This CDR3 spans 14 amino acids. The CDR3 coding sequence is TGTGCCAGCACACCGGGACTGATGACTGGTGAGCAGTTCTTC. Protein sequence: CASTPGLMTGEQFF.